The 15 T cell receptor beta chains in this list originate from one sample, sequenced in a study of shared clonotypes between healthy human individuals. Libraries were prepared by immunoSEQ multiplex PCR; TCRdb keeps only in-frame clonotypes and omits some of them. Altogether a few million clones are present, around 95% being singletons, with the ten largest covering approximately 0.13%. The sample consisted of naive CD4+ T cells sorted from blood. Stated subset: CD45RA+ positively selected. These TCRs come from a man aged 18 to 35 in good health.

J is TRBJ1-1 and V is TRBV11-1, with 8 bases that match TRBD1. Germline trimming cut 6 bases from V and 1 base from J; bases unmatched to any gene: 7. CDR1 is SGHAT, CDR2 FQDESV, per germline (reference sequence). The CDR3 is 15 residues long. The CDR3 DNA reads as TGTGCCAGCAGTCGTCAGGGGGCGGGGAACACTGAAGCTTTCTTT. Translated, it gives CASSRQGAGNTEAFF.

This chain links TRBV2 with TRBJ2-2; D may be TRBD2 (6 bases). This CDR3 region has 14 residues. Trimming shortened V by 5 bases and J by 0 bases, and 7 bases separated the two germline ends. Germline CDR1 is SNHLY and CDR2 is FYNNEI. CDR3 bases: TGTGCCAGCAGTCGGGGGACGAACACCGGGGAGCTGTTTTTT. It yields the protein CASSRGTNTGELFF. The entire variable domain, with the rest obtained from reference TRBV2 and TRBJ2-2, is as follows: EPEVTQTPSHQVTQMGQEVILRCVPISNHLYFYWYRQILGQKVEFLVSFYNNEISEKSEIFDDQFSVERPDGSNFTLKIRSTKLEDSAMYFCASSRGTNTGELFFGEGSRLTVL.

The genes are TRBV4-1 and TRBJ2-1; 8 nucleotides align to TRBD2. V lost 0 bases and J lost 10; bases outside the gene matches: 8. The CDR3 runs 15 residues. In germline, CDR1 is MGHRA, CDR2 YSYEKL. The CDR3 reads CASSQDIPGGVEQFF. The CDR3 DNA follows: TGCGCCAGCAGCCAAGATATACCGGGGGGGGTCGAGCAGTTCTTC.

This clone was recorded only once. Other DNA sequences from this sample encode an identical CDR3 as well. The rearrangement uses TRBV12-5 and TRBJ1-2; D uncertain. The length of the CDR3 is 13 residues. The V gene lost 5 bases and the J gene lost 2 bases, with 9 bases spanning the gap. The V gene's germline CDR1 is LGHNT and CDR2 FRNRAP. CDR3 DNA sequence: TGTGCTAGTGGTCTCGAGGGAAACTATGGCTACACCTTC. It specifies CASGLEGNYGYTF.

This chain joins TRBV2 and TRBJ1-4; perhaps TRBD1 as D (6 bases). V was cut by 6 bases and J by 8 bases, with 16 bases left in between. This CDR3 contains 14 residues. CDR1 is SNHLY and CDR2 is FYNNEI in the germline V gene. The CDR3 nucleotides read TGTGCCAGCAGAAGAGGAGGACAGTACGAAAAACTGTTTTTT. Translated, it gives CASRRGGQYEKLFF. The full variable domain, its missing parts supplied by reference TRBV2 and TRBJ1-4, is EPEVTQTPSHQVTQMGQEVILRCVPISNHLYFYWYRQILGQKVEFLVSFYNNEISEKSEIFDDQFSVERPDGSNFTLKIRSTKLEDSAMYFCASRRGGQYEKLFFGSGTQLSVL.

The V and J genes are TRBV5-6 and TRBJ1-1; 8 nucleotides line up with TRBD1. The CDR3 contains 15 residues. Losses at the gene ends were 4 bases for V and 6 bases for J; bases not matched to a gene: 11. The germline V gene has CDR1 SGHDT and CDR2 YYEEEE. The chain's CDR3 is CASSTYRGEDAEAFF. The CDR3, as DNA: TGTGCCAGCAGCACCTACAGGGGGGAAGACGCTGAAGCTTTCTTT.

This rearrangement joins TRBV5-8 to TRBJ1-2; D not certain. The CDR3 sequence is 12 residues long. The germline V gene has CDR1 SGHTS and CDR2 YDEGEE. V was pared by 5 bases and J by 8 bases, with 13 bases between. The CDR3 nucleotides are TGTGCCAGCAGTACGTCAGCGCCCGGCTACACCTTC. Translation: CASSTSAPGYTF.

This rearrangement joins TRBV4-3 to TRBJ2-7, with D tentatively TRBD2 (6 bases). Germline V gene sequence: CDR1 LGHNA, CDR2 YSLEER. The CDR3 is 19 amino acids. V was clipped by 1 base and J by 2 bases, with 24 bases between them. The CDR3 bases are TGCGCCAGCAGCCAAGTCCCACCGGGTGGCGGGGCTAGTGCCTACGAGCAGTACTTC. This codes for CASSQVPPGGGASAYEQYF.

Remarks on this clone: Within the sample, other DNA sequences also encode this same CDR3. The chain employs TRBV6-1 and TRBJ1-2; D unresolved. CDR3 size: 12 residues. The V and J ends lost 1 base and 4 bases respectively, with 4 bases between them. The germline V gene encodes CDR1 MNHNS and CDR2 SASEGT. The DNA of the CDR3 is TGTGCCAGCAGTGAAGATTCCTATGGCTACACCTTC. This translates into CASSEDSYGYTF.

This clone came up once. The chain is built from TRBV5-1 and TRBJ2-3; possible D gene TRBD2, 5 bases. This CDR3 spans 18 amino acids. V lost 0 bases, J lost 2 bases, and 19 bases lay in between. Germline assignment: CDR1 SGHRS and CDR2 YFSETQ. The CDR3 here is CASSLASVAGAFTDTQYF. The CDR3 coding sequence is TGCGCCAGCAGCTTGGCCTCAGTGGCGGGCGCCTTCACAGATACGCAGTATTTT.

Worth noting for this clone: Other DNA sequences from this sample encode an identical CDR3 as well. J is TRBJ2-3 and V is TRBV5-1; TRBD1 matches 9 bases. CDR3 size: 15 residues. Germline V CDR1 and CDR2: SGHRS, YFSETQ. Trimming took 0 bases from V and 2 from J; bases not matched to a gene: 1. In nucleotides, the CDR3 is TGCGCCAGCAGCTTGGTACAGGGGGCCACAGATACGCAGTATTTT. Translated, it gives CASSLVQGATDTQYF.

The V and J genes are TRBV9 and TRBJ2-5; 8 bases match TRBD2. Germline V gene data show CDR1 as SGDLS and CDR2 as YYNGEE. V shed 0 bases, J shed 2 bases, and the junction held 6 bases outside the gene matches. CDR3 size: 16 residues. The CDR3 coding sequence is TGTGCCAGCAGCGTAGTGGGTACTAGCGGACAAGAGACCCAGTACTTC. Translation gives CASSVVGTSGQETQYF.

Turning to this clone: Other DNA sequences in the sample encode the same CDR3. This chain uses TRBV7-2 with TRBJ2-5; D gene uncertain. The germline gives CDR1 SGHTA, CDR2 FQGNSA. The V end was cut by 1 base, the J end by 4 bases, with 7 bases between. This CDR3 is 13 amino acids long. The CDR3 loop is CASSLGARETQYF. DNA for the CDR3: TGTGCCAGCAGCTTAGGAGCGAGAGAGACCCAGTACTTC. Supplemented by reference TRBV7-2 and TRBJ2-5, the full variable domain reads GAGVSQSPSNKVTEKGKDVELRCDPISGHTALYWYRQSLGQGLEFLIYFQGNSAPDKSGLPSDRFSAERTGGSVSTLTIQRTQQEDSAVYLCASSLGARETQYFGPGTRLLVL.

This chain uses TRBV7-2 with TRBJ2-5, with 13 nucleotides matching TRBD2. The CDR3 has 18 amino acids. The germline gives CDR1 SGHTA, CDR2 FQGNSA. V lost 4 bases, J lost 4 bases, and 12 bases stayed unmatched. CDR3 protein: CASSSPRTSGSVVETQYF. The CDR3 region has the DNA TGTGCCAGCAGCTCGCCGAGGACTAGCGGGAGTGTGGTAGAGACCCAGTACTTC.

The J gene is TRBJ2-3, the V gene TRBV27, with D perhaps matching TRBD1 (6 bases). Germline V gene sequence: CDR1 MNHEY, CDR2 SMNVEV (reference sequence). This CDR3 contains 13 residues. The V and J ends lost 6 bases and 2 bases respectively, with 9 bases between them. The CDR3 bases are TGTGCCAGCAGACAGGGCAACACAGATACGCAGTATTTT. It translates to CASRQGNTDTQYF.